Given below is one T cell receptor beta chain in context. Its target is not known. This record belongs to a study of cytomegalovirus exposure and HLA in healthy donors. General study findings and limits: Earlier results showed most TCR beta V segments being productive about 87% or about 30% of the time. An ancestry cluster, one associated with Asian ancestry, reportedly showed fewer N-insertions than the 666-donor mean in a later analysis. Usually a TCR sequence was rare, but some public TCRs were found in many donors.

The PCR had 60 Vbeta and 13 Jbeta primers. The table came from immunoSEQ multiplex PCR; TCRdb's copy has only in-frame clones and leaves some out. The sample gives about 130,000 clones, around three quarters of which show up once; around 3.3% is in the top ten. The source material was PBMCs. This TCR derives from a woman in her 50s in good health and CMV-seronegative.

DNA for the CDR3: TGTGCCAGCAGCCAAGGATCCAGGGTTGAGACCCAGTACTTC. Translated: CASSQGSRVETQYF. The genes are TRBV14 and TRBJ2-5; a possible D gene is TRBD1 (5 bases). V lost 1 base to trimming and J lost 5 bases, with 11 bases between them. The CDR3 spans 14 residues. Germline V CDR1 and CDR2: SGHDN, FVKESK.